Following are 32 T cell receptor beta chains from one sample sequenced in a study of follicular helper T cells after annual influenza vaccination. The time point was: 2015-2016 season, pre-vaccination. Data came from immunoSEQ multiplex PCR; TCRdb stores just in-frame clones and leaves some out. Here the sample spans some 6,000 clones, 75% to 90% being singletons. Here the sequenced sample was CXCR5- memory CD4+ T cells sorted from blood, taken on the day of influenza vaccination. The receptors here all came from an adult who received the influenza vaccine.

The CDR3 loop reads CASSPGEGPRYQETQYF. CDR3 DNA sequence: TGCGCCAGCAGCCCAGGAGAGGGCCCCCGGTACCAAGAGACCCAGTACTTC. V and J are TRBV5-1 and TRBJ2-5, with D perhaps TRBD2 (5 bases). V was trimmed by 4 bases and J by 0 bases, leaving 19 bases between them. In germline, CDR1 is SGHRS, CDR2 YFSETQ. The CDR3 loop spans 17 amino acids.

J is TRBJ1-2 and V is TRBV28; 7 nucleotides line up with TRBD1. The V gene's germline CDR1 is MDHEN and CDR2 SYDVKM. CDR3 size: 14 residues. V shed 6 bases and J 0 bases; nucleotides not matched to a gene: 4. For the CDR3, the DNA is TGTGCCAGCAGCCCCGGGACAGCTAACTATGGCTACACCTTC. The encoded protein is CASSPGTANYGYTF.

This chain links TRBV19 with TRBJ1-6; D is unresolved. Germline V gene sequence: CDR1 LNHDA, CDR2 SQIVND (reference sequence). The CDR3 totals 15 residues. The germline V and J ends were trimmed by 6 bases and 6 bases, with 15 bases remaining between them. The CDR3 DNA follows: TGTGCCAGTAGGAATAGAGGGCTCCTTAATTCACCCCTCCACTTT. It specifies CASRNRGLLNSPLHF.

This sequence joins TRBV6-1 and TRBJ2-7, with TRBD1 matching over 10 bases. The CDR3 contains 14 residues. J was trimmed by 10 bases and V by 4 bases; bases with no gene match: 10. Germline CDR1 is MNHNS and CDR2 is SASEGT. The CDR3 sequence: CASSGPGQGKSQYF. Written as DNA, the CDR3 is TGTGCCAGCAGTGGGCCGGGACAGGGGAAGTCTCAGTACTTC.

The V and J genes are TRBV7-2 and TRBJ2-3; TRBD2 matches at 9 bases. V trimming: 4 bases; J trimming: 4 bases; junction bases outside the gene matches: 3. Germline V lookup: CDR1 SGHTA, CDR2 FQGNSA. This CDR3 comprises 14 residues. As DNA, the CDR3 is TGTGCCAGCAGCTCCCTAGCGGGGTCAGATACGCAGTATTTT. It codes for CASSSLAGSDTQYF.

The chain links TRBV5-1 to TRBJ1-2; tentatively, D is TRBD1 (5 bases). With 0 bases removed from V and 4 bases from J, the gap between germline ends came to 7 bases. Per the germline V gene, CDR1 is SGHRS and CDR2 is YFSETQ. The length of the CDR3 is 13 residues. The CDR3 nucleotides read TGCGCCAGCAGCTTGGCAGGGATCTATGGCTACACCTTC. It codes for CASSLAGIYGYTF.

V is TRBV18 and J is TRBJ2-5, with TRBD2 matching 9 bases. Germline V gene lookup returns CDR1 KGHSH and CDR2 LQKENI. V was clipped by 2 bases and J by 4 bases; unmatched bases: 5. There are 15 residues in the CDR3. CDR3 loop: CASSPAGGTGETQYF. In nucleotides, the CDR3 is TGTGCCAGCTCACCAGCGGGGGGGACGGGAGAGACCCAGTACTTC.

This clone appeared a few times. The chain links TRBV7-3 to TRBJ2-7; 7 nucleotides line up with TRBD1. V was clipped by 0 bases and J by 0 bases; unmatched bases: 2. Germline V gene data show CDR1 as SGHTA and CDR2 as FQGTGA. The CDR3 extends over 15 amino acids. This CDR3 is CASSLTHRGSYEQYF. The CDR3 coding sequence is TGTGCCAGCAGCTTAACGCACAGGGGCTCCTACGAGCAGTACTTC.

This rearrangement joins TRBV5-4 to TRBJ2-7; tentatively, D is TRBD1 (5 bases). The CDR3 sequence is 12 residues long. Germline lookup yields CDR1 SGHNT and CDR2 YYREEE (reference sequence). V was pared by 4 bases and J by 7 bases, with 12 bases between. CDR3 bases: TGTGCCAGCAGCGACCAGGGAAGGGAGCAGTACTTC. Its protein is CASSDQGREQYF.

J is TRBJ2-3 and V is TRBV7-9; D not certain. The germline V gene encodes CDR1 SEHNR and CDR2 FQNEAQ (reference sequence). V gave up 1 base and J gave up 3 bases, with 8 bases separating them. CDR3 length equals 14 residues. CDR3 in amino acids: CASSLVLGTDTQYF. The CDR3 DNA reads as TGTGCCAGCAGCTTAGTTCTAGGGACAGATACGCAGTATTTT.

This clone was seen once. The chain employs TRBV18 and TRBJ2-3; D remains ambiguous. Germline assignment: CDR1 KGHSH and CDR2 LQKENI. The CDR3 length is 16 residues. Trimming took off 3 bases at V and 0 bases at J, with 13 bases between the two ends. The CDR3 spells CASSPQSIGSTDTQYF. CDR3 coding DNA: TGTGCCAGCTCACCCCAGTCTATCGGGAGCACAGATACGCAGTATTTT.

The chain links TRBV5-1 to TRBJ2-5; 8 nucleotides agree with TRBD2. This CDR3 has 14 residues. Germline V gene lookup returns CDR1 SGHRS and CDR2 YFSETQ. J gave up 4 bases and V 0 bases, and 2 bases lay outside the gene matches. Here the CDR3 DNA reads TGCGCCAGCAGCTTGGGAGCGGGGGTAGAGACCCAGTACTTC. Amino acid sequence: CASSLGAGVETQYF.

The chain combines TRBV5-4 with TRBJ2-3; TRBD1 agrees at 8 bases. Germline V gene lookup returns CDR1 SGHNT and CDR2 YYREEE (reference sequence). Trimming removed 4 bases from V and 0 bases from J; junction bases left unmatched: 4. CDR3 length: 15 residues. In DNA, the CDR3 is TGTGCCAGCAGCGTCCAGGGGGCGAGCACAGATACGCAGTATTTT. This sequence encodes CASSVQGASTDTQYF.

The rearrangement joins TRBV15 to TRBJ1-2, with D unresolved. V was pared by 0 bases and J by 6 bases, with 5 bases between. The CDR3 has 12 amino acids. CDR1 and CDR2 (germline): LNHNV, YYDKDF (reference sequence). The CDR3 coding sequence is TGTGCCACCAGCAGAGATCTGAATGGCTACACCTTC. As protein: CATSRDLNGYTF.

This sequence joins TRBV2 and TRBJ2-5; TRBD2 agrees at 13 bases. CDR1 and CDR2 (germline): SNHLY, FYNNEI. CDR3 length: 14 residues. V lost 6 bases, J lost 4 bases, and 2 bases stayed unmatched. CDR3 residues: CASSWTSGGETQYF. The DNA of the CDR3 is TGTGCCAGCAGCTGGACTAGCGGGGGAGAGACCCAGTACTTC. The complete variable domain, with remaining parts taken from reference TRBV2 and TRBJ2-5, reads EPEVTQTPSHQVTQMGQEVILRCVPISNHLYFYWYRQILGQKVEFLVSFYNNEISEKSEIFDDQFSVERPDGSNFTLKIRSTKLEDSAMYFCASSWTSGGETQYFGPGTRLLVL.

This clone was recorded a few times. V and J are TRBV2 and TRBJ2-7; D is perhaps TRBD1 (5 bases). Trimming cost V 6 bases and J 0 bases, with 12 bases left between them. The CDR3 sequence is 14 residues long. The germline gives CDR1 SNHLY, CDR2 FYNNEI. The CDR3 bases are TGTGCCAGCAGAGAGCGACAGAGCTCCTACGAGCAGTACTTC. It is translated as CASRERQSSYEQYF.

The chain couples TRBV5-1 to TRBJ1-1; TRBD1 agrees at 10 bases. CDR1 and CDR2 (germline): SGHRS, YFSETQ. The CDR3 spans 13 residues. V trimming: 4 bases; J trimming: 10 bases; junction bases outside the gene matches: 7. The CDR3 reads CASSGDRGLSAFF. The DNA of the CDR3 is TGCGCCAGCAGCGGAGACAGGGGGCTCTCAGCTTTCTTT.

This clone was detected a few times. The chain has TRBV28 and TRBJ1-2; 7 bases match TRBD1. Trimming took 10 bases from V and 1 from J; bases not matched to a gene: 12. This CDR3 is built from 15 residues. CDR1 is MDHEN and CDR2 is SYDVKM in the germline V gene. CDR3 sequence (DNA): TGTGCCACCTTGGACAGGAGTAGGGGTAACTATGGCTACACCTTC. Translation gives CATLDRSRGNYGYTF.

This clone was seen a handful of times. Here the CDR3 reads CASSLATGEHYEQYF. CDR3 nucleotides: TGTGCCAGCAGCTTAGCGACGGGGGAACACTACGAGCAGTACTTC. V gene TRBV7-2 combines with J gene TRBJ2-7; weak D call: TRBD2 (6 bases). This CDR3 is 15 amino acids long. Trimming removed 0 bases at V and 3 bases at J, with 12 bases between. Germline V gene sequence: CDR1 SGHTA, CDR2 FQGNSA.

V and J are TRBV18 and TRBJ2-3; 9 nucleotides align to TRBD1. This CDR3 is built from 18 residues. Germline CDR1 KGHSH, CDR2 LQKENI. V shed 2 bases, J shed 0 bases, and the junction held 9 bases outside the gene matches. The CDR3 bases are TGTGCCAGCTCACCAAGGACAGGGGCACTATCTAGCACAGATACGCAGTATTTT. Its protein product is CASSPRTGALSSTDTQYF.

This clone was recorded only once. The chain employs TRBV7-2 and TRBJ1-6; TRBD1 might be the D (6 bases). Trimming removed 5 bases from V and 7 bases from J, with 21 bases in between. Germline CDR1 and CDR2: SGHTA and FQGNSA. The CDR3 is 17 residues long. The CDR3 coding sequence is TGTGCCAGCAGCCTAAGGGTGGGCAGGGGCTACAATTCACCCCTCCACTTT. It codes for CASSLRVGRGYNSPLHF.

The J gene is TRBJ1-2, the V gene TRBV27; 7 bases align to TRBD1. V trimming: 3 bases; J trimming: 7 bases; junction bases outside the gene matches: 8. The CDR3 length is 14 residues. CDR1 and CDR2 (germline): MNHEY, SMNVEV (reference sequence). Written as DNA, the CDR3 is TGTGCCAGCAGTTTTGACAGGGAATTCGGTGGCTACACCTTC. Its protein product is CASSFDREFGGYTF.

The rearrangement joins TRBV7-2 to TRBJ2-3; 9 positions match TRBD1. The J segment lost 2 bases and the V segment lost 5 bases, leaving 5 bases of the junction unmatched. Germline-derived CDR1 and CDR2 are SGHTA and FQGNSA. The CDR3 covers 15 residues. In nucleotides, the CDR3 is TGTGCCAGCAGCCTCCGGACAGGGGCCACAGATACGCAGTATTTT. This codes for CASSLRTGATDTQYF.

The rearrangement links TRBV5-1 to TRBJ1-1; 8 positions match TRBD1. Germline V lookup: CDR1 SGHRS, CDR2 YFSETQ. V lost 1 base to trimming and J lost 5 bases; unmatched junction nucleotides: 1. This CDR3 has 13 residues. The CDR3 loop reads CASSLHRGTEAFF. CDR3 DNA: TGCGCCAGCAGCTTGCACAGGGGGACTGAAGCTTTCTTT.

The chain employs TRBV5-4 and TRBJ2-5, with no clear D. The CDR3 runs 14 residues. Between the trimmed V and J ends, which lost 2 bases and 1 base, there was a span of 9 bases. Per the germline V gene, CDR1 is SGHNT and CDR2 is YYREEE (reference sequence). The CDR3 region is CASSFPTPQETQYF. CDR3 bases: TGTGCCAGCAGCTTCCCGACTCCCCAAGAGACCCAGTACTTC.

The chain links TRBV19 to TRBJ1-5; TRBD1 might be the D (5 bases). Germline V gene lookup returns CDR1 LNHDA and CDR2 SQIVND (reference sequence). Deletions cut 6 bases from V and 7 bases from J, with 19 bases between. This CDR3 is built from 15 residues. CDR3 bases: TGTGCCAGTAGGCCTCCTGGGGGAATTTGGCAGCCCCAGCATTTT. It yields the protein CASRPPGGIWQPQHF.

This clone was seen once. J is TRBJ2-1 and V is TRBV10-3; 8 bases agree with TRBD2. Trimming cost V 4 bases and J 5 bases; bases outside gene matches: 4. The CDR3 extends over 14 amino acids. Germline CDR1 reads ENHRY; CDR2 reads SYGVKD. CDR3 amino acids: CAISASGGHNEQFF. CDR3 sequence (DNA): TGTGCCATCAGTGCAAGCGGGGGACACAATGAGCAGTTCTTC.

The chain uses TRBV5-1 and TRBJ1-4; D possibly corresponds to TRBD1 (6 bases). This CDR3 spans 14 amino acids. Between the trimmed V and J ends, which lost 0 bases and 7 bases, there was a span of 10 bases. CDR1 SGHRS and CDR2 YFSETQ come from the germline V gene. The CDR3 is CASSLDREGEKLFF. The CDR3, as DNA: TGCGCCAGCAGCTTGGACAGGGAAGGTGAAAAACTGTTTTTT.

The rearrangement joins TRBV6-1 to TRBJ2-3; D is perhaps TRBD1 or TRBD2 (6 bases each). V shed 3 bases and J shed 0 bases, with 10 bases lying between them. CDR1 and CDR2 from the germline V gene are MNHNS and SASEGT. This CDR3 has 15 amino acids. The CDR3: CASSEGGTSTDTQYF. The CDR3 DNA reads TGTGCCAGCAGTGAGGGCGGGACAAGCACAGATACGCAGTATTTT.

V and J are TRBV5-4 and TRBJ2-7; 11 bases are a match to TRBD1. Germline CDR1 SGHNT, CDR2 YYREEE (reference sequence). The CDR3 runs to 14 residues. V lost 4 bases to trimming and J lost 6 bases; unmatched junction nucleotides: 6. CDR3 loop: CASSPRTGGGEQYF. The CDR3 DNA reads as TGTGCCAGCAGCCCGCGGACAGGGGGCGGCGAGCAGTACTTC.

The chain uses TRBV2 and TRBJ2-5; D gene unclear. Germline loops: CDR1 SNHLY, CDR2 FYNNEI. The CDR3 has 13 amino acids. V was shortened by 6 bases and J by 4 bases, with 12 bases between the two germline ends. CDR3 bases: TGTGCCAGCAGAAGGGATCCGGCAGAGACCCAGTACTTC. This encodes CASRRDPAETQYF.

This chain connects TRBV7-4 to TRBJ2-2; either TRBD1 or TRBD2 may fit D (5 bases each). Germline V gene lookup returns CDR1 SGHVT and CDR2 SQSDAQ. The CDR3 consists of 18 residues. The V end lost 5 bases, the J end lost 5 bases, and 24 bases lay between the germline ends. CDR3 sequence: CASSPTRTRFWGTGELFF. The CDR3 bases are TGTGCCAGCAGCCCGACAAGAACGCGATTTTGGGGGACCGGGGAGCTGTTTTTT.